This is a list of T cell receptor beta chains from one sample in a study of blood T cell repertoires in COVID-19. Some clones are missing from TCRdb's copy, which holds only in-frame ones; the method was immunoSEQ multiplex PCR. The sample includes 250,000 to 300,000 clones, about nine tenths seen only once; the top ten take roughly 10%. Sequenced: peripheral blood. The receptor set was obtained from a woman in her 30s with COVID-19, enrolled during active disease. CDR3s include the opening cysteine and the closing phenylalanine or tryptophan. Each record gives: J gene, CDR3 length, V gene, clone size, D gene, CDR3 DNA, CDR3 protein. The D gene is left open where the match is weak. Where a row states a size, it is once, few, many or the class of an expanded clone; other rows omit it.

TRBJ1-1	13	TRBV27	NA	NA	TGTGCCAGCAGACAGGGAACGAACACTGAAGCTTTCTTT	CASRQGTNTEAFF
TRBJ1-3	14	TRBV7-6	NA	TRBD1	TGTGCCAGCAGCCAAGACAGGGGAGGAAACACCATATATTTT	CASSQDRGGNTIYF
TRBJ1-2	14	TRBV3-1/TRBV3-2	NA	TRBD1	TGTGCCAGCAGCCGACTTCAGGGGGCTTATGGCTACACCTTC	CASSRLQGAYGYTF
TRBJ1-5	12	TRBV28	NA	NA	TGTGCCGCCCACGGGGGGGATCAGCCCCAGCATTTT	CAAHGGDQPQHF
TRBJ1-5	15	TRBV5-6	NA	TRBD1	TGTGCCAGCAGCCCGGGACAGGGGGTAAGACAGCCCCAGCATTTT	CASSPGQGVRQPQHF
TRBJ1-1	15	TRBV6-5	NA	NA	TGTGCCAGCAGTTACTCGGCGCAGGGGAACACTGAAGCTTTCTTT	CASSYSAQGNTEAFF
TRBJ1-2	15	TRBV15	once	NA	TGTGCCACCAGCAAACCTCCGACGGGGGGCTATGGCTACACCTTC	CATSKPPTGGYGYTF
TRBJ1-1	13	TRBV3-1/TRBV3-2	NA	NA	TGTGCCAGCAGCCAAGCCCCCAGGGATGAAGCTTTCTTT	CASSQAPRDEAFF
TRBJ1-2	16	TRBV10-2	NA	NA	TGCGCCAGCAGTGCCAGGGGAGTCGGGTTGTTCGACGGCTACACCTTC	CASSARGVGLFDGYTF
TRBJ2-7	15	TRBV19	NA	NA	TGTGCCAGTAGTATTGGAACAGGGCCCCACTACGAGCAGTACTTC	CASSIGTGPHYEQYF
TRBJ2-7	15	TRBV18	NA	TRBD1	TGTGCCAGCTCACCGGTAACAGGGGCGGCCTACGAGCAGTACTTC	CASSPVTGAAYEQYF
TRBJ2-1	15	TRBV19	NA	TRBD2	TGTGCCAGTCTTCCTACTAGCGGGGGAAACAATGAGCAGTTCTTC	CASLPTSGGNNEQFF
TRBJ2-7	13	TRBV12-3/TRBV12-4	NA	TRBD2	TGTGCCAGCAGTTTTCGGGGGGTATTCGAGCAGTACTTC	CASSFRGVFEQYF
TRBJ1-1	15	TRBV5-4	NA	NA	TGTGCCAGCAGCTTGACAGGGTCGCTTGGAACTGAAGCTTTCTTT	CASSLTGSLGTEAFF
TRBJ1-2	13	TRBV7-2	NA	TRBD1	TGTGCCAGCAGCGACAGGGGTCGGTATGGCTACACCTTC	CASSDRGRYGYTF
TRBJ1-1	16	TRBV28	NA	TRBD1	TGTGCCAGCAGGCCCCCGGGACAGCTAATGAACACTGAAGCTTTCTTT	CASRPPGQLMNTEAFF
TRBJ1-2	13	TRBV2	NA	TRBD1	TGTGCCAGTCGACTCCAGGGGGTAAATGGCTACACCTTC	CASRLQGVNGYTF
TRBJ2-3	16	TRBV6-6	NA	NA	TGTGCCAGCAGTTACGGCGTCTGGGCCACCACAGATACGCAGTATTTT	CASSYGVWATTDTQYF
TRBJ1-1	14	TRBV10-3	NA	NA	TGTGCCACCCAGGGAGGGGGGGCGGTCACTGAAGCTTTCTTT	CATQGGGAVTEAFF
TRBJ2-2	16	TRBV11-3	NA	TRBD2	TGTGCCAGCAGCTTAAACCCGGGGGGGCTCGGCGGGGAGCTGTTTTTT	CASSLNPGGLGGELFF
TRBJ1-2	13	TRBV5-6	NA	NA	TGTGCCAGCAGCTTGAAACAACAGTATGGCTACACCTTC	CASSLKQQYGYTF
TRBJ2-5	15	TRBV5-6	NA	NA	TGTGCCAGCAGCTTGGTCCAGGCCAAAGGGGGGACCCAGTACTTC	CASSLVQAKGGTQYF
TRBJ2-1	14	TRBV2	NA	TRBD1	TGTGCCAGTACCGGGACAGGGTTCTACAATGAGCAGTTCTTC	CASTGTGFYNEQFF
TRBJ1-5	13	TRBV11-2	NA	NA	TGTGCCAGCAGCTTAGTATCCGGTCAGCCCCAGCATTTT	CASSLVSGQPQHF
TRBJ2-1	13	TRBV7-9	NA	NA	TGTGCCAGCATGGGGGGCTCCTACAATGAGCAGTTCTTC	CASMGGSYNEQFF
TRBJ2-7	17	TRBV2	NA	NA	TGTGCCAGCAGTTCCTCAAAAGGGGGAGCCAGGGGCTACGAGCAGTACTTC	CASSSSKGGARGYEQYF
TRBJ2-5	14	TRBV18	NA	NA	TGTGCCAGCTCACCACGACTAGTATTCGAGACCCAGTACTTC	CASSPRLVFETQYF
TRBJ2-2	12	TRBV29-1	NA	NA	TGCAGCGTTGAAGGCGGGACCGGGGAGCTGTTTTTT	CSVEGGTGELFF
TRBJ1-3	16	TRBV6-6	NA	NA	TGTGCCAGCAGTTACTCGCGGGGGGCGAAAGGAAACACCATATATTTT	CASSYSRGAKGNTIYF
TRBJ1-4	14	TRBV2	NA	TRBD1	TGTGCCAGCAGGGAGACAGGGGGTCGTGAAAAACTGTTTTTT	CASRETGGREKLFF
TRBJ1-2	14	TRBV24-1	NA	NA	TGTGCCACCAGTGATCATACAGGGAGTGAAGGCTACACCTTC	CATSDHTGSEGYTF
TRBJ2-2	18	TRBV5-1	NA	NA	TGCGCCAGCAGCTTCACCCCCCCCGTCGACTCCTGGGCCGGGGAGCTGTTTTTT	CASSFTPPVDSWAGELFF
TRBJ1-2	15	TRBV19	NA	NA	TGTGCCAGTAGTATCCCCCCGGACGCGGGCTATGGCTACACCTTC	CASSIPPDAGYGYTF
TRBJ2-7	14	TRBV19	NA	NA	TGTGCCAGTAGTGTTGCATCGACAAGGGGCGAGCAGTACTTC	CASSVASTRGEQYF
TRBJ2-7	15	TRBV19	NA	TRBD2	TGTGCCAGTAGTACCCTAGCGGGGCAGACCTACGAGCAGTACTTC	CASSTLAGQTYEQYF